A single sample gave rise to the 20 T cell receptor beta chains below, sequenced in a study of cytomegalovirus exposure and HLA in healthy donors. PCR used 60 Vbeta primers and 13 Jbeta primers. The method was immunoSEQ multiplex PCR; TCRdb's version includes in-frame clones alone and lacks a portion of them. The top ten clones hold roughly 8.6% of a sample with approximately 110,000 clones, over 70% of them seen once. Sequenced: PBMCs. The source of these receptors is a woman aged 35 to 49 in good health and CMV-seropositive.

The V and J genes are TRBV5-6 and TRBJ1-4, with 9 bases matching TRBD1. Germline lookup yields CDR1 SGHDT and CDR2 YYEEEE. Trimming cost V 1 base and J 8 bases; bases outside gene matches: 3. The CDR3 length is 14 residues. CDR3 in DNA: TGTGCCAGCAGCTTGACAGGGGGCGCGGAAAAACTGTTTTTT. Amino acid sequence: CASSLTGGAEKLFF.

This rearrangement joins TRBV5-1 to TRBJ2-1; TRBD1 aligns across 7 bases. V lost 2 bases and J lost 4; bases outside the gene matches: 6. The germline gives CDR1 SGHRS, CDR2 YFSETQ. The CDR3 has 15 amino acids. The CDR3 DNA is TGCGCCAGCAGCTTAGAGACAGGGCTTTACAATGAGCAGTTCTTC. It is translated as CASSLETGLYNEQFF.

V gene TRBV5-1 combines with J gene TRBJ2-5; a possible D gene is TRBD2 (5 bases). CDR3 length equals 14 residues. Trimming left V 1 base short and J 4 bases short, with 11 bases between. Germline assignment: CDR1 SGHRS and CDR2 YFSETQ. Written as DNA, the CDR3 is TGCGCCAGCAGCTTGTATCCGGGAACAGAGACCCAGTACTTC. This translates into CASSLYPGTETQYF.

This clone was detected only once. V usage is TRBV6-1 and J usage is TRBJ1-5, with D possibly being TRBD1 (5 bases). Germline V gene sequence: CDR1 MNHNS, CDR2 SASEGT. CDR3 size: 12 residues. V gave up 6 bases and J gave up 6 bases, with 9 bases separating them. This CDR3 reads CASRDRGQPQHF. In DNA form, the CDR3 reads TGTGCCAGCAGGGATAGGGGTCAGCCCCAGCATTTT.

The V call is TRBV10-3, the J call TRBJ2-2; tentatively, D is TRBD2 (6 bases). Trimming took 2 bases from V and 1 from J, leaving 17 bases between them. CDR3 length: 18 amino acids. In germline, CDR1 is ENHRY, CDR2 SYGVKD. In DNA, the CDR3 is TGTGCCATCAGTGAGCCCGCGGGGCGGTGGGGGAACACCGGGGAGCTGTTTTTT. Residues: CAISEPAGRWGNTGELFF.

In this sample, this clone turned up a few times. The chain combines TRBV5-6 with TRBJ2-3; D call uncertain. The CDR3 has 12 residues. Germline CDR1 and CDR2: SGHDT and YYEEEE. The V end was cut by 4 bases, the J end by 6 bases, with 9 bases between. CDR3 in amino acids: CASSQGRDTQYF. The CDR3 nucleotides are TGTGCCAGCAGCCAAGGCAGGGATACGCAGTATTTT.

The chain joins TRBV5-1 to TRBJ2-3; TRBD2 matches 12 bases. Trimming removed 0 bases from V and 3 bases from J; junction bases left unmatched: 2. There are 16 residues in the CDR3. Germline CDR1 is SGHRS and CDR2 is YFSETQ. DNA for the CDR3: TGCGCCAGCAGCTTGGGACTAGCGGGGGAGACAGATACGCAGTATTTT. Its protein product is CASSLGLAGETDTQYF. Combining the CDR3 with reference TRBV5-1 and TRBJ2-3 gives the whole variable domain KAGVTQTPRYLIKTRGQQVTLSCSPISGHRSVSWYQQTPGQGLQFLFEYFSETQRNKGNFPGRFSGRQFSNSRSEMNVSTLELGDSALYLCASSLGLAGETDTQYFGPGTRLTVL.

The V and J genes are TRBV28 and TRBJ1-1; D not certain. The CDR3 totals 14 residues. Germline CDR1 reads MDHEN; CDR2 reads SYDVKM. V gave up 8 bases and J gave up 4 bases, with 17 bases separating them. The CDR3 DNA reads as TGTGCCAGCCCCCCTGTTGGCGGCAGCACTGAAGCTTTCTTT. Amino acids: CASPPVGGSTEAFF.

This clone has only one observation. The CDR3 here is CASSYTSSHYNEQFF. In DNA, the CDR3 is TGTGCCAGCAGCTACACTAGCAGCCACTACAATGAGCAGTTCTTC. V is TRBV7-2 and J is TRBJ2-1, with D possibly TRBD2 on 6 matching bases. Germline values: CDR1 SGHTA, CDR2 FQGNSA. Between the trimmed V and J ends, which lost 4 bases and 3 bases, there was a span of 13 bases. CDR3 length equals 15 residues. Filled out from reference TRBV7-2 and TRBJ2-1, the complete variable domain reads GAGVSQSPSNKVTEKGKDVELRCDPISGHTALYWYRQSLGQGLEFLIYFQGNSAPDKSGLPSDRFSAERTGGSVSTLTIQRTQQEDSAVYLCASSYTSSHYNEQFFGPGTRLTVL.

V usage is TRBV10-1 and J usage is TRBJ2-5, with D perhaps TRBD2 (5 bases). V dropped 0 bases and J dropped 11 bases, with 10 bases sitting between them. The germline V gene has CDR1 WNHNN and CDR2 SYGVQD (reference sequence). The CDR3 runs to 12 residues. CDR3 nucleotides: TGCGCCAGCAGTGAGTCGTATGGGGAGCAGTACTTC. Translated, it gives CASSESYGEQYF.

A note on this clone: Sequence at one end of the junction differs from germline and may be a read error. The genes are TRBV7-9 and TRBJ2-3; no firm D call. In germline, CDR1 is SEHNR, CDR2 FQNEAQ (reference sequence). CDR3 length equals 14 residues. The CDR3 DNA reads TGTTCCAGCAGGCTAGGCGGCTGGTCTGATACGCAGTATTTT. This sequence encodes CSSRLGGWSDTQYF.

The chain has TRBV7-9 and TRBJ1-3; D may be TRBD1 (5 bases). Between the trimmed V and J ends, which lost 5 bases and 1 base, there was a span of 12 bases. There are 15 residues in the CDR3. CDR1 and CDR2 (germline): SEHNR, FQNEAQ (reference sequence). The CDR3 region is CASSPLGDSGNTIYF. Written as DNA, the CDR3 is TGTGCCAGCAGCCCATTAGGGGATTCTGGAAACACCATATATTTT.

The rearrangement uses TRBV7-8 and TRBJ1-4; D possibly corresponds to TRBD1 (6 bases). The CDR3 is 17 amino acids. V was pared by 2 bases and J by 4 bases, with 17 bases between. Germline loops: CDR1 SGHVS, CDR2 FQNEAQ. CDR3 sequence reads: CASSLFPHQGLNEKLFF. CDR3 sequence (DNA): TGTGCCAGCAGCTTATTTCCCCACCAGGGGCTTAATGAAAAACTGTTTTTT.

The chain employs TRBV7-8 and TRBJ2-5; TRBD2 aligns across 8 bases. Trimming took 5 bases from V and 6 from J; bases not matched to a gene: 14. CDR3 length: 16 residues. In germline, CDR1 is SGHVS, CDR2 FQNEAQ. For the CDR3, the DNA is TGTGCCAGCAGCCGGGGGGGGAGGGCGGAGATGAAGACCCAGTACTTC. Its protein is CASSRGGRAEMKTQYF.

This clone was observed a few times. CDR3 DNA: TGTGCCAGCAGACGAGGGAGGGATGGGTACCAAGAGACCCAGTACTTC. It encodes CASRRGRDGYQETQYF. This chain connects TRBV27 to TRBJ2-5, with 7 bases identical to TRBD2. Germline loops: CDR1 MNHEY, CDR2 SMNVEV (reference sequence). Trimming removed 6 bases from V and 0 bases from J; junction bases left unmatched: 10. The CDR3 is 16 residues long.

The V and J genes are TRBV5-8 and TRBJ2-3; 8 bases fit TRBD1. CDR1 and CDR2 (germline): SGHTS, YDEGEE. The CDR3 spans 15 residues. The junction had 2 bases not matched to a gene; V was cut back by 2 bases and J by 0 bases. CDR3 in amino acids: CASSLDRGSTDTQYF. The CDR3 DNA follows: TGTGCCAGCAGCTTAGACAGGGGAAGCACAGATACGCAGTATTTT.

The table lists this clone with a count of one. The V and J genes are TRBV5-1 and TRBJ2-1, with TRBD2 identical over 13 bases. Germline values: CDR1 SGHRS, CDR2 YFSETQ. J lost 2 bases, V lost 0 bases, and 5 bases had no gene match. The CDR3 consists of 18 residues. DNA for the CDR3: TGCGCCAGCAGCTTGGCCGCCACTAGCGGGGGGGCCTACAATGAGCAGTTCTTC. Amino acid sequence: CASSLAATSGGAYNEQFF.

This sequence joins TRBV7-2 and TRBJ1-2; tentative D call: TRBD1 (5 bases). Germline assignment: CDR1 SGHTA and CDR2 FQGNSA. V was trimmed by 8 bases and J by 8 bases, leaving 21 bases between them. The CDR3 spans 14 residues. Written as DNA, the CDR3 is TGTGCCAGCCAGGGAGGAGGGATTTGGGAGGGCTACACCTTC. Its protein product is CASQGGGIWEGYTF.

This clone was picked up one time. The chain links TRBV5-5 to TRBJ1-3; D is unclear. V was shortened by 4 bases and J by 4 bases, with 15 bases between the two germline ends. The length of the CDR3 is 15 residues. CDR1 SGHKS and CDR2 YYEKEE come from the germline V gene (reference sequence). The CDR3 spells CASSPIDRRGNTIYF. In DNA form, the CDR3 reads TGTGCCAGCAGCCCCATTGATAGAAGAGGAAACACCATATATTTT.

The chain couples TRBV5-1 to TRBJ1-4; a weak D match, TRBD1 (5 bases). Germline values: CDR1 SGHRS, CDR2 YFSETQ. The CDR3 extends over 15 amino acids. Between the trimmed V and J ends, which lost 2 bases and 8 bases, there was a span of 16 bases. The CDR3 DNA sequence: TGCGCCAGCAGCTTTTCAGGGCCTGTTGGCGAAAAACTGTTTTTT. This encodes CASSFSGPVGEKLFF.